Listed here are 30 T cell receptor beta chains from one sample, sequenced in a study of shared clonotypes between healthy human individuals. The table came from immunoSEQ multiplex PCR; TCRdb's copy has only in-frame clones and leaves some out. The repertoire holds about half a million clones, with about four fifths as singletons. The sample was PBMCs. The receptor set was obtained from a woman in her thirties or forties in good health. Some clones in this sample may be carry-over from other donors' samples.

The rearrangement joins TRBV30 to TRBJ1-2; D not certain. Deletions cut 0 bases from V and 0 bases from J, with 11 bases between. Looked up from germline, CDR1 is GTSNPN and CDR2 is SVGIG (reference sequence). This CDR3 is built from 15 residues. The CDR3 nucleotides read TGTGCCTGGAGTGTATATCGCTCAGCTAACTATGGCTACACCTTC. Its protein product is CAWSVYRSANYGYTF.

The CDR3: CASSNVDSPYGPQHF. CDR3 DNA: TGTGCCAGTAGTAATGTGGACAGCCCCTACGGGCCCCAGCATTTT. The chain links TRBV19 to TRBJ1-5; D possibly corresponds to TRBD1 (6 bases). The V gene lost 4 bases and the J gene lost 9 bases, with 19 bases spanning the gap. This CDR3 contains 15 residues. From germline, CDR1 is LNHDA and CDR2 SQIVND (reference sequence).

The V gene is TRBV15, the J gene TRBJ2-7; 8 positions agree with TRBD1. J gave up 0 bases and V 0 bases, and 4 bases lay outside the gene matches. This CDR3 is 16 amino acids long. CDR1 and CDR2 from the germline V gene are LNHNV and YYDKDF (reference sequence). The CDR3 reads CATSRDPQGASYEQYF. The CDR3, as DNA: TGTGCCACCAGCAGAGATCCCCAGGGGGCCTCCTACGAGCAGTACTTC.

There are a few counts of this clone. This chain joins TRBV2 and TRBJ1-2, with unresolved D. The germline V and J ends were trimmed by 10 bases and 3 bases, with 9 bases remaining between them. This CDR3 spans 11 amino acids. Germline CDR1 is SNHLY and CDR2 is FYNNEI. CDR3 amino acids: CATGLDYGYTF. The CDR3 bases are TGTGCCACGGGTTTGGACTATGGCTACACCTTC.

This clone was recorded only once. V is TRBV18 and J is TRBJ2-3; D uncertain. Germline values: CDR1 KGHSH, CDR2 LQKENI. The ends were cut back, 1 base at V and 1 base at J, with 21 bases in the middle. The CDR3 spans 19 residues. The CDR3 sequence is CASSPHTLEVEKGTDTQYF. The CDR3 DNA sequence: TGTGCCAGCTCACCACACACCCTAGAGGTGGAGAAGGGCACAGATACGCAGTATTTT. Using reference TRBV18 and TRBJ2-3 for the parts outside the CDR3, the full variable domain is NAGVMQNPRHLVRRRGQEARLRCSPMKGHSHVYWYRQLPEEGLKFMVYLQKENIIDESGMPKERFSAEFPKEGPSILRIQQVVRGDSAAYFCASSPHTLEVEKGTDTQYFGPGTRLTVL.

The V call is TRBV20-1, the J call TRBJ2-7; perhaps TRBD2 as D (6 bases). CDR1 DFQATT and CDR2 SNEGSKA come from the germline V gene (reference sequence). CDR3 length: 11 amino acids. V was pared by 4 bases and J by 6 bases, with 10 bases between. CDR3 region: CSANRGGEQYF. CDR3 DNA: TGCAGTGCTAACCGGGGAGGCGAGCAGTACTTC.

The chain has TRBV4-3 and TRBJ2-1; D could derive from TRBD1 or TRBD2 (5 bases each). The ends were cut back, 7 bases at V and 10 bases at J, with 23 bases in the middle. CDR1 and CDR2 (germline): LGHNA, YSLEER. The CDR3 extends over 15 amino acids. Written as DNA, the CDR3 is TGCGCCAGCACCCAGACCTCGTCGAGGGGCGCCGAGCAGTTCTTC. Translation gives CASTQTSSRGAEQFF.

This clone showed up just a few times. The chain joins TRBV28 to TRBJ2-7; no clear D. Germline V gene lookup returns CDR1 MDHEN and CDR2 SYDVKM. The CDR3 runs 13 residues. Trimming removed 5 bases at V and 2 bases at J, with 10 bases between. Here the CDR3 reads CASSNPFPYEQYF. The CDR3, as DNA: TGTGCCAGCAGTAACCCCTTCCCCTACGAGCAGTACTTC.

This sequence joins TRBV13 and TRBJ1-2, with D unclear. The CDR3 loop spans 11 amino acids. Trimming took 10 bases from V and 0 from J, leaving 6 bases between them. Germline V lookup: CDR1 PRHDT, CDR2 FYEKMQ (reference sequence). CDR3 in amino acids: CAKGANYGYTF. CDR3 DNA: TGTGCCAAGGGAGCTAACTATGGCTACACCTTC.

The rearrangement links TRBV27 to TRBJ2-1, with a possible D match to TRBD1 (5 bases). V lost 5 bases to trimming and J lost 7 bases, with 15 bases between them. The CDR3 contains 14 residues. Germline loops: CDR1 MNHEY, CDR2 SMNVEV (reference sequence). The DNA for the CDR3 is TGTGCCAGCAGTGGGCGGACAAGTAATAATGAGCAGTTCTTC. Protein product: CASSGRTSNNEQFF.

The V gene is TRBV11-2, the J gene TRBJ1-2, with D maybe TRBD1 (5 bases). V was shortened by 4 bases and J by 1 base, with 16 bases between the two germline ends. Germline V gene sequence: CDR1 SGHAT, CDR2 FQNNGV. This CDR3 is 16 amino acids long. The CDR3 DNA reads as TGTGCCAGCAGCTCGAGCCGGGACCCCATTAACTATGGCTACACCTTC. It yields the protein CASSSSRDPINYGYTF.

The rearrangement links TRBV30 to TRBJ1-4; D perhaps matches TRBD1 (5 bases). The V end lost 0 bases, the J end lost 11 bases, and 16 bases lay between the germline ends. The V gene's germline CDR1 is GTSNPN and CDR2 SVGIG (reference sequence). CDR3 size: 14 residues. The DNA for the CDR3 is TGTGCCTGGAGTGTACTCTCAGGGAGAGGGAAACTGTTTTTT. Amino acid sequence: CAWSVLSGRGKLFF.

This clone has just a few counts. V usage is TRBV7-3 and J usage is TRBJ2-3, with D unresolved. Trimming pared 3 bases from V and 2 bases from J, leaving 9 bases between. This CDR3 comprises 14 residues. CDR1 and CDR2 from the germline V gene are SGHTA and FQGTGA. CDR3 sequence: CASSLSRNTDTQYF. The CDR3 DNA reads TGTGCCAGCAGCTTGAGTAGAAACACAGATACGCAGTATTTT. The variable domain in full, with the rest retrieved from reference TRBV7-3 and TRBJ2-3, is GAGVSQTPSNKVTEKGKYVELRCDPISGHTALYWYRQSLGQGPEFLIYFQGTGAADDSGLPNDRFFAVRPEGSVSTLKIQRTERGDSAVYLCASSLSRNTDTQYFGPGTRLTVL.

Details on this clone: Different DNA sequences within this sample yield the same CDR3. V is TRBV7-2 and J is TRBJ2-7, with no clear D. V was shortened by 5 bases and J by 3 bases, with 5 bases between the two germline ends. CDR3 length: 11 residues. Germline CDR1 is SGHTA and CDR2 is FQGNSA. CDR3 in DNA: TGTGCCAGCAGCGGTTACTACGAGCAGTACTTC. This codes for CASSGYYEQYF.

This clone was detected once. The genes are TRBV29-1 and TRBJ2-3, with 8 bases fitting TRBD1. The V gene's germline CDR1 is SQVTM and CDR2 ANQGSEA. This CDR3 has 14 residues. V shed 3 bases, J shed 4 bases, and the junction held 6 bases outside the gene matches. The CDR3 is CSVDARGLADTQYF. The CDR3 DNA follows: TGCAGCGTTGACGCCAGGGGGCTTGCAGATACGCAGTATTTT.

The gene calls are TRBV6-4 and TRBJ2-5; 8 bases are shared with TRBD2. Germline CDR1 and CDR2: MRHNA and SNTAGT. Unmatched junction bases numbered 6, after V lost 6 bases and J lost 3 bases. The CDR3 contains 14 residues. The CDR3 here is CASRLLAEEETQYF. The CDR3 DNA reads as TGTGCCAGCAGGCTACTAGCGGAGGAAGAGACCCAGTACTTC.

The V and J genes are TRBV5-4 and TRBJ2-1; D is ambiguous. The CDR3 is 18 residues long. In germline, CDR1 is SGHNT, CDR2 YYREEE (reference sequence). The V and J ends lost 0 bases and 5 bases respectively, with 21 bases between them. The CDR3 spells CASSLARWVPQRDNEQFF. The CDR3 DNA reads as TGTGCCAGCAGCTTGGCCAGATGGGTCCCCCAAAGGGACAATGAGCAGTTCTTC.

The chain combines TRBV5-1 with TRBJ1-1; D is uncertain. This CDR3 has 16 amino acids. V lost 4 bases to trimming and J lost 1 base, with 17 bases between them. CDR1 is SGHRS, CDR2 YFSETQ, per germline. The CDR3 protein is CASSPRGPSTNTEAFF. CDR3 sequence (DNA): TGCGCCAGCAGCCCCCGAGGTCCCTCCACGAACACTGAAGCTTTCTTT.

This sequence joins TRBV7-9 and TRBJ2-2; 9 bases are a match to TRBD2. The CDR3 has 16 amino acids. CDR1 SEHNR and CDR2 FQNEAQ come from the germline V gene (reference sequence). V trimming: 4 bases; J trimming: 0 bases; junction bases outside the gene matches: 3. CDR3 sequence (DNA): TGTGCCAGCAGCTGGGGACTAGCAGCGAACACCGGGGAGCTGTTTTTT. This translates into CASSWGLAANTGELFF.

This clone showed up just once. The V gene is TRBV5-5, the J gene TRBJ2-3; D is unresolved. Trimming stripped 5 bases from V and 2 bases from J, with 6 bases between. The CDR3 runs 12 residues. The germline CDR1 and CDR2 sequences are SGHKS and YYEKEE (reference sequence). CDR3 sequence (DNA): TGTGCCAGCAGTTACCACACAGATACGCAGTATTTT. This translates into CASSYHTDTQYF.

The rearrangement links TRBV19 to TRBJ1-5; TRBD1 matches 8 bases. CDR1 LNHDA and CDR2 SQIVND come from the germline V gene (reference sequence). V lost 6 bases and J lost 0; bases outside the gene matches: 1. The CDR3 is 14 amino acids. The CDR3 is CASRDRGSNQPQHF. DNA of the CDR3: TGTGCCAGTAGAGACAGGGGTAGCAATCAGCCCCAGCATTTT.

The chain uses TRBV27 and TRBJ1-6, with D perhaps TRBD1 (5 bases). The CDR3 runs to 15 residues. Per the germline V gene, CDR1 is MNHEY and CDR2 is SMNVEV (reference sequence). V was shortened by 6 bases and J by 10 bases, with 19 bases between the two germline ends. CDR3 DNA sequence: TGTGCCAGCAGAGTCCCCGGACAAGTCCGGTCACCCCTCCACTTT. The encoded protein is CASRVPGQVRSPLHF.

This clone was picked up a small number of times. The chain carries TRBV7-8 and TRBJ2-3; perhaps TRBD2 as D (6 bases). There are 21 residues in the CDR3. V was shortened by 1 base and J by 0 bases, with 26 bases between the two germline ends. Germline-derived CDR1 and CDR2 are SGHVS and FQNEAQ. CDR3 loop: CASSLGRRLSVSGTSTDTQYF. CDR3 nucleotides: TGTGCCAGCAGCTTAGGCCGACGCCTCTCCGTTAGCGGTACTAGCACAGATACGCAGTATTTT.

The chain combines TRBV7-9 with TRBJ1-5; 7 bases match TRBD1. The V and J ends lost 5 bases and 7 bases, in that order; junction bases with no gene match: 8. The CDR3 sequence is 14 residues long. Germline CDR1 reads SEHNR; CDR2 reads FQNEAQ (reference sequence). The CDR3 spells CASSPRDSRQPQHF. The CDR3 DNA is TGTGCCAGCAGCCCACGGGACAGTAGGCAGCCCCAGCATTTT.

This chain uses TRBV10-3 with TRBJ1-2, with a tentative D call TRBD1 (5 bases). Germline CDR1 and CDR2: ENHRY and SYGVKD. The length of the CDR3 is 14 residues. The V gene lost 2 bases and the J gene lost 4 bases, with 11 bases spanning the gap. The CDR3: CAISETEGIYGYTF. The CDR3 DNA sequence: TGTGCCATCAGTGAGACCGAGGGGATCTATGGCTACACCTTC.

The rearrangement links TRBV7-2 to TRBJ1-1; TRBD1 agrees at 7 bases. The germline V gene has CDR1 SGHTA and CDR2 FQGNSA. The CDR3 covers 15 residues. V dropped 4 bases and J dropped 2; count of bases not matched to a gene: 7. The CDR3 loop is CASSSLGTANTEAFF. DNA for the CDR3: TGTGCCAGCAGCTCCCTCGGGACAGCCAACACTGAAGCTTTCTTT.

This clone was recorded a few times. The chain combines TRBV5-1 with TRBJ1-5; no definite D call. V dropped 1 base and J dropped 2 bases, with 13 bases sitting between them. The CDR3 has 16 residues. Germline lookup yields CDR1 SGHRS and CDR2 YFSETQ. The CDR3 loop reads CASSLLGPGGNQPQHF. The CDR3 DNA is TGCGCCAGCAGCTTGTTAGGACCCGGGGGCAATCAGCCCCAGCATTTT.

The rearrangement uses TRBV29-1 and TRBJ2-4; 7 bases are shared with TRBD1. The CDR3 loop spans 12 amino acids. Germline V gene data show CDR1 as SQVTM and CDR2 as ANQGSEA. Trimming cost V 7 bases and J 3 bases; bases outside gene matches: 3. The CDR3 region is CSGRDSKNIQYF. The CDR3 region has the DNA TGCAGCGGCCGGGACAGCAAAAACATTCAGTACTTC.

The chain recombines TRBV28 with TRBJ2-1; unclear D gene. This CDR3 has 17 amino acids. V was shortened by 1 base and J by 0 bases, with 13 bases between the two germline ends. Germline CDR1 MDHEN, CDR2 SYDVKM. In DNA, the CDR3 is TGTGCCAGCAGTTTATATGCTCCCAGAAGCTCCTACAATGAGCAGTTCTTC. Its translation: CASSLYAPRSSYNEQFF. The full variable domain, with the rest looked up from reference TRBV28 and TRBJ2-1, is DVKVTQSSRYLVKRTGEKVFLECVQDMDHENMFWYRQDPGLGLRLIYFSYDVKMKEKGDIPEGYSVSREKKERFSLILESASTNQTSMYLCASSLYAPRSSYNEQFFGPGTRLTVL.

The CDR3 DNA reads TGTGCCAGCAGTCCCTCGAACACCGGGGAGCTGTTTTTT. Protein product: CASSPSNTGELFF. The genes are TRBV27 and TRBJ2-2; no clear D. V was clipped by 5 bases and J by 0 bases, with 4 bases between them. The CDR3 sequence is 13 residues long. In germline, CDR1 is MNHEY, CDR2 SMNVEV (reference sequence).